This entry lists 13 T cell receptor beta chains sequenced from one sample in a study of T cell responses to AZD1222 COVID-19 vaccine. This table comes from immunoSEQ multiplex PCR, and its TCRdb copy is limited to in-frame clones, with some not included. In the table there are roughly 140,000 clones, around 90% of which are singletons. Sequenced here: peripheral blood, sampled on day 0 of AZD1222 vaccination. The receptor set was obtained from an adult in good health.

This clone showed up just once. The chain uses TRBV10-3 and TRBJ1-1; a weak D match, TRBD1 (6 bases). Germline V gene lookup returns CDR1 ENHRY and CDR2 SYGVKD. The CDR3 runs 14 residues. V lost 5 bases and J 3 bases, leaving 13 bases between the germline ends. The CDR3 loop is CAISSRGGDTEAFF. CDR3 in DNA: TGTGCCATCAGTAGCAGGGGAGGAGACACTGAAGCTTTCTTT.

The rearrangement joins TRBV5-1 to TRBJ2-1; D not certain. This CDR3 is 14 amino acids long. Germline CDR1 reads SGHRS; CDR2 reads YFSETQ. Trimming cost V 2 bases and J 10 bases, with 16 bases left between them. CDR3 sequence: CASSFTGPDGEQFF. CDR3 DNA: TGCGCCAGCAGCTTTACCGGGCCCGACGGCGAGCAGTTCTTC.

Turning to this clone: A read error may account for a junction end that differs from germline. This chain uses TRBV7-9 with TRBJ2-5; TRBD1 aligns across 7 bases. The length of the CDR3 is 13 residues. Germline V lookup: CDR1 SEHNR, CDR2 FQNEAQ (reference sequence). The DNA of the CDR3 is TGTGCCAGCAGCCGAAGGACAGGAGAGGCCCAGTACTTC. This codes for CASSRRTGEAQYF.

The chain employs TRBV29-1 and TRBJ2-2; D unresolved. The CDR3 is 12 residues long. Germline V gene data show CDR1 as SQVTM and CDR2 as ANQGSEA. V was pared by 6 bases and J by 2 bases, with 7 bases between. CDR3 sequence: CSVHVNTGELFF. DNA of the CDR3: TGCAGCGTCCACGTTAACACCGGGGAGCTGTTTTTT.

The chain combines TRBV28 with TRBJ1-1; D call uncertain. The CDR3 is 13 residues long. Trimming took off 6 bases at V and 5 bases at J, with 13 bases between the two ends. Germline V gene sequence: CDR1 MDHEN, CDR2 SYDVKM. The chain's CDR3 is CASSFQQLTEAFF. CDR3 in DNA: TGTGCCAGCAGCTTCCAACAGTTGACTGAAGCTTTCTTT.

The chain carries TRBV7-9 and TRBJ2-7, with D maybe TRBD2 (5 bases). The CDR3 consists of 14 residues. V lost 3 bases and J 6 bases, leaving 15 bases between the germline ends. Germline CDR1 reads SEHNR; CDR2 reads FQNEAQ (reference sequence). CDR3: CASSFFVGVGEQYF. As DNA, the CDR3 is TGTGCCAGCAGCTTTTTTGTGGGAGTGGGCGAGCAGTACTTC.

This clone appeared once. V and J are TRBV5-1 and TRBJ2-1, with 7 positions matching TRBD1. This CDR3 region has 14 residues. The J segment lost 5 bases and the V segment lost 3 bases, leaving 5 bases of the junction unmatched. The V gene's germline CDR1 is SGHRS and CDR2 YFSETQ. This CDR3 is CASSYGTVDNEQFF. The CDR3 nucleotides are TGCGCCAGCAGCTACGGGACAGTCGACAATGAGCAGTTCTTC.

CDR3 nucleotide sequence: TGTGCCAGCAGCTTAGAATGGGGAATGCGGGAGGCTCCACTCTACGAGCAGTACTTC. Its translation: CASSLEWGMREAPLYEQYF. The chain has TRBV7-2 and TRBJ2-7; 8 bases are shared with TRBD2. The CDR3 spans 19 residues. Trimming removed 1 base from V and 3 bases from J; junction bases left unmatched: 17. In germline, CDR1 is SGHTA, CDR2 FQGNSA.

This chain connects TRBV27 to TRBJ1-2; perhaps TRBD1 as D (5 bases). The CDR3 has 14 residues. V lost 5 bases to trimming and J lost 4 bases, with 14 bases between them. Germline V gives CDR1 MNHEY, CDR2 SMNVEV (reference sequence). CDR3 amino acids: CASSTLGTFYGYTF. For the CDR3, the DNA is TGTGCCAGCAGTACCCTTGGGACGTTCTATGGCTACACCTTC.

The chain combines TRBV5-4 with TRBJ1-2; D unresolved. V was trimmed by 5 bases and J by 0 bases, leaving 14 bases between them. CDR1 and CDR2 from the germline V gene are SGHNT and YYREEE (reference sequence). This CDR3 region has 15 residues. CDR3 region: CASSAPEEPNYGYTF. CDR3 nucleotide sequence: TGTGCCAGCAGTGCTCCGGAGGAACCTAACTATGGCTACACCTTC.

The chain employs TRBV9 and TRBJ2-7; D may match TRBD1 or TRBD2 (5 bases each). V was pared by 4 bases and J by 0 bases, with 8 bases between. CDR3 size: 13 residues. Per the germline V gene, CDR1 is SGDLS and CDR2 is YYNGEE. CDR3 amino acids: CASSRDLSYEQYF. The CDR3 nucleotides read TGTGCCAGCAGCCGGGACCTCTCCTACGAGCAGTACTTC. Filled out from reference TRBV9 and TRBJ2-7, the complete variable domain reads DSGVTQTPKHLITATGQRVTLRCSPRSGDLSVYWYQQSLDQGLQFLIQYYNGEERAKGNILERFSAQQFPDLHSELNLSSLELGDSALYFCASSRDLSYEQYFGPGTRLTVT.

The chain couples TRBV6-5 to TRBJ1-1; unclear D gene. CDR1 is MNHEY, CDR2 SVGAGI, per germline. Trimming removed 2 bases from V and 1 base from J, with 14 bases in between. The CDR3 is 16 residues long. CDR3: CASSYSKGDENTEAFF. CDR3 bases: TGTGCCAGCAGTTACAGTAAGGGTGACGAGAACACTGAAGCTTTCTTT.

The J gene is TRBJ1-1, the V gene TRBV5-1, with 7 bases lining up with TRBD1. J was trimmed by 1 base and V by 4 bases; bases with no gene match: 4. CDR3 length: 14 residues. Germline V lookup: CDR1 SGHRS, CDR2 YFSETQ. CDR3 sequence reads: CASSLGQPNTEAFF. The CDR3, as DNA: TGCGCCAGCAGCCTGGGACAGCCGAACACTGAAGCTTTCTTT.